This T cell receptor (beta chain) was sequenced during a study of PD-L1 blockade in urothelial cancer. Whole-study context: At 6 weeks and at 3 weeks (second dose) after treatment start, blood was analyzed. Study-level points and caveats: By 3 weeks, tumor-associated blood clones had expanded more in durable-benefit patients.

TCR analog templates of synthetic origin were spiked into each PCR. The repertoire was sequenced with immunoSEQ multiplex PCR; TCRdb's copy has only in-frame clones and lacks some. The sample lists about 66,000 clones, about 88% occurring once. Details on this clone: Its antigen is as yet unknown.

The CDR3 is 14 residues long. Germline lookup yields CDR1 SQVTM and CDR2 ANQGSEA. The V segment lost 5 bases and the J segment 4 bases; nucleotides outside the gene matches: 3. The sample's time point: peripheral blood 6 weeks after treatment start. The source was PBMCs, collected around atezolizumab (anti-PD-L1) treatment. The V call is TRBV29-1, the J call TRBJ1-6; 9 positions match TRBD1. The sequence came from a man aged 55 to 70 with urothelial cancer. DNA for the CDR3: TGCAGCGTTAGGACAGGGGATTATAATTCACCCCTCCACTTT. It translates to CSVRTGDYNSPLHF.